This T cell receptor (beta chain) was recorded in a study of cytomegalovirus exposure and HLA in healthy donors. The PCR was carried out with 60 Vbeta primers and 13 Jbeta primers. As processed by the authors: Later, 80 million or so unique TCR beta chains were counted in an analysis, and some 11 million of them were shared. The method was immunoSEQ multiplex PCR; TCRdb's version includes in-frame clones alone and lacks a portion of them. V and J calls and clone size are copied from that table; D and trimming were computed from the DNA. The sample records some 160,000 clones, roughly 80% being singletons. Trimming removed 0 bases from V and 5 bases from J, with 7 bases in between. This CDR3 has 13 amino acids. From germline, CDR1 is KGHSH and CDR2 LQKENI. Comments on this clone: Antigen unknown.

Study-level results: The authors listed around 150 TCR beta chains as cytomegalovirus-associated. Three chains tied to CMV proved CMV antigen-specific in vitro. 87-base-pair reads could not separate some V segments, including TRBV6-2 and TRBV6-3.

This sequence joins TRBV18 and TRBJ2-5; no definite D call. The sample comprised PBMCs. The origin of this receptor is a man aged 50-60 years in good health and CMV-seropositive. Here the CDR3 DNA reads TGTGCCAGCTCACCACCATCCGAGGAGACCCAGTACTTC. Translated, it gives CASSPPSEETQYF.